The clone carrying this TCR beta chain was counted between two and nine times. This sample was included in a study of T-cell reconstitution after alpha-beta-depleted transplantation in children. TCRbeta library construction was performed incorporating unique molecular identifiers. Via MiXCR, TCRdb re-called the PCR reads, giving one row per CDR3 protein. The sample consists of nearly 400,000 distinct CDR3 sequences, roughly 22% of them appearing once. V dropped 7 bases and J dropped 0 bases, with 9 bases sitting between them. Germline V gene lookup returns CDR1 SQVTM and CDR2 ANQGSEA. The CDR3 is 13 amino acids.

The rearrangement uses TRBV29-1 and TRBJ1-4; D is uncertain. The sequencing used PBMCs from the stem cell graft donor, collected from the stem cell graft. This clonotype was sampled from a human donor who donated a stem cell graft to a child with acute myeloid leukemia. CDR3 DNA sequence: TGCAGCGCACCGAGTGCAACTAATGAAAAACTGTTTTTT. It specifies CSAPSATNEKLFF.